Below are 5 T cell receptor beta chains sequenced from a single sample in a study of shared clonotypes between healthy human individuals (TCRdb year 2020). Library preparation used the immunoSEQ multiplex PCR assay. TCRdb mirrors the immuneACCESS table, restricted to in-frame sequences. Some clones are absent from its copies; in checked studies, under half trace to an unresolved V gene, and the reason for the others is unknown. Within this sample are about 1.1 million clones, with 78% of them counted one time only. The ten most abundant clones make up about 0.52% of the sample. The sequenced material came from memory CD4+ T cells from PBMCs. The label giving this sample's cell subset or site can be read as: CD45RA-negative fraction. Receptors originate from a man aged 18 to 35 in good health. Some clones in this sample may be carry-over from other donors' samples.

Notes on this clone: At the DNA level, this CDR3 is encoded by other sequences in the same sample as well. CDR3 sequence: CASSRDRAYEQYF. The DNA for the CDR3 is TGTGCCAGTAGTCGGGACAGGGCCTACGAGCAGTACTTC. The chain combines TRBV19 with TRBJ2-7; 9 bases line up with TRBD1. J lost 2 bases, V lost 5 bases, and 1 base had no gene match. Looked up from germline, CDR1 is LNHDA and CDR2 is SQIVND (reference sequence). The CDR3 spans 13 residues.

This chain links TRBV7-8 with TRBJ2-4, with D possibly matching TRBD2 (6 bases). V was clipped by 2 bases and J by 0 bases, with 20 bases between them. There are 19 residues in the CDR3. Germline V gene data show CDR1 as SGHVS and CDR2 as FQNEAQ. Here the CDR3 DNA reads TGTGCCAGCAGCTTACAAGGTCGGGGGAGTACTCTAGCCAAAAACATTCAGTACTTC. Residues: CASSLQGRGSTLAKNIQYF.

V is TRBV18 and J is TRBJ1-5, with D possibly TRBD1 on 6 matching bases. CDR3 length equals 15 residues. The germline gives CDR1 KGHSH, CDR2 LQKENI. V was pared by 5 bases and J by 1 base, with 12 bases between. The CDR3 coding sequence is TGTGCCAGCTCAGAATACAGGGTAAGCAATCAGCCCCAGCATTTT. Translation gives CASSEYRVSNQPQHF.

V and J are TRBV18 and TRBJ2-2, with TRBD1 identical over 7 bases. The germline CDR1 and CDR2 sequences are KGHSH and LQKENI. Trimming cost V 2 bases and J 4 bases; bases outside gene matches: 4. The CDR3 is made up of 15 amino acids. CDR3 residues: CASSPSGQLTGELFF. The CDR3 DNA sequence: TGTGCCAGCTCACCATCGGGACAGCTCACCGGGGAGCTGTTTTTT.

Comments on this clone: Other DNA sequences from this sample encode an identical CDR3 as well. This chain connects TRBV19 to TRBJ1-5; D not resolved. V was shortened by 6 bases and J by 3 bases, with 15 bases between the two germline ends. The germline CDR1 and CDR2 sequences are LNHDA and SQIVND (reference sequence). The CDR3 runs to 15 residues. The CDR3 coding sequence is TGTGCCAGTAGCCGCTCAGGAAGCTCCAATCAGCCCCAGCATTTT. This encodes CASSRSGSSNQPQHF. The variable domain in full, completed from reference TRBV19 and TRBJ1-5, reads DGGITQSPKYLFRKEGQNVTLSCEQNLNHDAMYWYRQDPGQGLRLIYYSQIVNDFQKGDIAEGYSVSREKKESFPLTVTSAQKNPTAFYLCASSRSGSSNQPQHFGDGTRLSIL.